The sequence of this T cell receptor beta chain was determined in a study of blood T cell repertoires in COVID-19. In the study overall: Samples taken during acute and convalescent COVID-19 were collected in the United States, Italy and Spain. PBMCs, B-cell-depleted T cells, or T cells provided the cDNA or gDNA that made up the material.

Assay used: immunoSEQ multiplex PCR; TCRdb lists only in-frame clones, some missing. Among 64,000 or so clones listed, around 80% were seen once. The V and J ends lost 5 bases and 3 bases respectively, with 11 bases between them. CDR3 length equals 14 residues. Germline CDR1 and CDR2: LNHDA and SQIVND (reference sequence). The specimen sequenced was peripheral blood. The sequence was obtained from a man at least 80 years old with acute or convalescent COVID-19. The chain has TRBV19 and TRBJ2-1; D unclear. The CDR3 loop reads CASSSRLSYNEQFF. CDR3 bases: TGTGCCAGTAGTTCACGACTTAGCTACAATGAGCAGTTCTTC.